The present T cell receptor (beta chain) was sequenced within a study of OX40 agonist ivuxolimab in advanced cancers. Background for the entire study: Ivuxolimab was an agonistic, fully human IgG2 monoclonal antibody directed against OX40 (CD134), a costimulatory receptor. Intravenous ivuxolimab was administered to patients every 2 weeks at six dose levels: 0.01, 0.1, 0.3, 1.5, 3 and 10 mg/kg. The paper describes the monotherapy dose-escalation part (N ≈ 52 patients) of the phase I trial of ivuxolimab. A male proportion of roughly 80% and a mean age of roughly 58 years, ranging from 23 to 79, were recorded for the dose-escalation cohort. Partial responses were achieved by three dose-escalation patients, of whom one had hepatocellular carcinoma and two had cutaneous melanoma. Of the approximately 50 dose-escalation patients, hepatocellular carcinoma was present in about 20, melanoma in around 15, renal cell carcinoma in 9 and head and neck cancer in 9. Peripheral TCRbeta sequencing aimed to test whether ivuxolimab altered TCR sequence diversity and caused clonal T-cell expansion. Patients were allowed to have had prior anti-PD-1, anti-PD-L1 or anti-CTLA-4 therapy, and approximately 40% of the dose-escalation patients had previously received checkpoint inhibitors.

The CDR3 measures 17 amino acids from cysteine to phenylalanine. Of the read, only the CDR3 DNA is kept; its 51 bases are in frame from base 1. V loses 3 bases, J loses 3 bases, and the germline ends lie 20 bases apart. CDR1 and CDR2 are read off the germline V gene as SGHRS and YFSETQ. Patients with autoimmune disease history or receiving systemic immunosuppression were excluded from the trial. Peripheral blood for TCR sequencing was collected from all dose cohorts at baseline, on cycle 4 day 1, and on cycle 7 day 1. The samples were drawn from a first-in-human, open-label, multicenter phase I dose-escalation trial of ivuxolimab. Adults with locally advanced or metastatic melanoma, renal cell carcinoma, hepatocellular carcinoma or head and neck squamous cell carcinoma were enrolled in the trial. CD4+ and CD8+ T cells were sorted separately from peripheral blood before TCR sequencing. Genomic DNA was isolated from the sorted cells so that the TCRbeta CDR3 region could be sequenced. The immunoSEQ Assay was used to sequence the TCRbeta CDR3 regions. TCRdb mirrors the immuneACCESS table, restricted to in-frame sequences. Some clones are absent from its copies; in checked studies, under half trace to an unresolved V gene, and the reason for the others is unknown. A total of 60,000 to 100,000 clones appear in this sample, 85% to 95% of them only once. The top ten clones comprise 9.5% to 12% of the sample.

General study outcomes and caveats: At doses of 0.1 to 3.0 mg/kg, clonal expansion of both CD4+ and CD8+ blood T cells was observed from baseline to week 6. Which antigens the clonally expanded peripheral T cells were specific for was not determined. Low levels of normalized T-cell clonal expansion were also seen in some patients who did not respond. In partial responders in the 0.1-3.0 mg/kg groups, normalized peripheral clonal expansion was found to be among the lowest, especially among CD8+ T cells. On average, CD8+ T cells showed more expanded clones than CD4+ T cells after ivuxolimab.

Only one count was recorded for this clone. Its antigen remains unidentified. No base qualities exist here, and no much larger clone lies one base off it. The chain links TRBV5-1 with TRBJ2-3; the D assignment is uncertain and may be TRBD1 or TRBD2, with 9 bases supporting each. The TCR comes from an adult with an advanced solid tumor such as melanoma, head and neck, liver or kidney cancer. The sequences come from CD4+ or CD8+ T cells sorted from blood, collected in a trial of the OX40 agonist ivuxolimab. The DNA reads TGCGCCAGCAGCTGGACGACAGGGGGACTAGCTACAGATACGCAGTATTTT. This yields the protein CASSWTTGGLATDTQYF.